This TCR beta chain derives from a study of technical replicates of blood from a handful of donors. The repertoire was sequenced with immunoSEQ multiplex PCR; TCRdb's copy has only in-frame clones and lacks some. The sample records 68,000 or so clones, around 91% being singletons. This CDR3 has 13 amino acids. Germline V CDR1 and CDR2: SGHRS, YFSETQ. The ends were cut back, 3 bases at V and 3 bases at J, with 10 bases in the middle. This receptor was identified in a human donor in good health. The rearrangement joins TRBV5-1 to TRBJ2-7; D is uncertain. Material for sequencing was T cells isolated from PBMCs. As DNA, the CDR3 is TGCGCCAGCAGCTCAGACTCGATCTACGAGCAGTACTTC. Its translation: CASSSDSIYEQYF.